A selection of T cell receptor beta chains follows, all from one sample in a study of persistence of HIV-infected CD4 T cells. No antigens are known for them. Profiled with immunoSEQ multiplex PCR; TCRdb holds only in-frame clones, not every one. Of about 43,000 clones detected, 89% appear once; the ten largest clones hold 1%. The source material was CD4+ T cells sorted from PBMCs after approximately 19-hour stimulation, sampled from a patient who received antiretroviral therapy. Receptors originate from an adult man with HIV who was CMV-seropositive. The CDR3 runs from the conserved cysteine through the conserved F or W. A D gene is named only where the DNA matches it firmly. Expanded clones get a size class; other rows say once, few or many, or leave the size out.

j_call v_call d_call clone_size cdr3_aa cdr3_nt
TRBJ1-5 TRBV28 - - CASSLGNSNQPQHF TGTGCCAGCAGTTTAGGGAATAGCAATCAGCCCCAGCATTTT
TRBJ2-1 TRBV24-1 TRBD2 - CATSDLYSGGRNEQFF TGTGCCACCAGTGATTTGTATTCGGGGGGGCGAAATGAGCAGTTCTTC
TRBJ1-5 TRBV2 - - CASSDLGISQPQHF TGTGCCAGCAGTGATCTTGGAATTAGTCAGCCCCAGCATTTT
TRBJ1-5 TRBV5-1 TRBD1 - CASSPGTGEQPQHF TGCGCCAGCAGTCCTGGGACAGGGGAACAGCCCCAGCATTTT
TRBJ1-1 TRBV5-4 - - CASSFRADTEAFF TGTGCCAGCAGCTTCCGGGCCGACACTGAAGCTTTCTTT
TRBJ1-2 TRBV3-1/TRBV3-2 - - CASSQGSRESIGGYTF TGTGCCAGCAGCCAAGGGAGCAGGGAGTCTATAGGTGGCTACACCTTC
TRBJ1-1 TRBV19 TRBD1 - CASSRRDSEKAFF TGTGCCAGTAGTCGCCGGGACAGTGAAAAAGCTTTCTTT
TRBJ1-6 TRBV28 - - CASSSRLRTRDSPLHF TGTGCCAGCAGTTCTCGTCTCCGAACGAGGGATTCACCCCTCCACTTT
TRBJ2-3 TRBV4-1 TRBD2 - CASSQLVTSGGRGDTQYF TGCGCCAGCAGCCAATTGGTAACTAGCGGGGGGCGGGGAGATACGCAGTATTTT
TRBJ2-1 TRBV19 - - CASSERQVREQFF TGTGCCAGTAGTGAGCGACAGGTTCGGGAGCAGTTCTTC
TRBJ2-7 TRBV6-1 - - CASSERGRQYF TGTGCCAGCAGTGAACGCGGTCGGCAGTACTTC
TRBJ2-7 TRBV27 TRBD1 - CASSSASGGRRYEQYF TGTGCCAGCAGTTCAGCCTCAGGGGGCCGCCGCTACGAGCAGTACTTC
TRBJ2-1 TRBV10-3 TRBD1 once CAISEPTGVGFF TGTGCCATCAGTGAGCCGACAGGGGTCGGGTTCTTC
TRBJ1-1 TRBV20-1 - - CSARMNTEAFF TGCAGTGCTAGGATGAACACTGAAGCTTTCTTT
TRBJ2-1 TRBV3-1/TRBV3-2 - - CASSQDRGAGEQFF TGTGCCAGCAGCCAAGATCGGGGGGCGGGGGAGCAGTTCTTC
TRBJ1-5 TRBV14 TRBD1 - CASSLYRQQGGVRNQPQHF TGTGCCAGCAGCCTATATAGACAACAGGGGGGCGTTCGCAATCAGCCCCAGCATTTT
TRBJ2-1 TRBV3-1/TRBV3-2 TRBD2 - CASSQGGGSYNEQFF TGTGCCAGCAGCCAAGGGGGGGGCTCCTACAATGAGCAGTTCTTC
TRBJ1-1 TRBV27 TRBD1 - CASSPVSGGNTEAFF TGTGCCAGCAGTCCCGTTTCAGGGGGGAACACTGAAGCTTTCTTT
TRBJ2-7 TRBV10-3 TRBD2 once CAIGAGLAIYEQYF TGTGCCATCGGCGCGGGACTAGCAATATACGAGCAGTACTTC
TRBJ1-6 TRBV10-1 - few CASITSFTGQEPSPLHF TGCGCCAGCATCACATCCTTTACAGGGCAGGAGCCATCACCCCTCCACTTT
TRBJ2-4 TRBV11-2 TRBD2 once CASSTGGNIQYF TGTGCCAGCAGTACGGGGGGGAACATTCAGTACTTC
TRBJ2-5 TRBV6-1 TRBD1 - CASSDADREETQYF TGTGCCAGCAGTGATGCCGACAGGGAAGAGACCCAGTACTTC
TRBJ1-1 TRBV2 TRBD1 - CASSERQGASEAFF TGTGCCAGCAGTGAGAGACAGGGGGCTTCGGAAGCTTTCTTT
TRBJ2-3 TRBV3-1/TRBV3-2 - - CASSPQGSITDTQYF TGTGCCAGCAGCCCCCAGGGGAGTATCACAGATACGCAGTATTTT
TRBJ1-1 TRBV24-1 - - CATSDPGDGNTEAFF TGTGCCACCAGTGATCCCGGGGACGGAAACACTGAAGCTTTCTTT
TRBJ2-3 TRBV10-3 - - CAITGRTDTQYF TGTGCCATCACGGGCCGCACAGATACGCAGTATTTT
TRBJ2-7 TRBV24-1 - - CATSDQGHEQYF TGTGCCACCAGTGATCAGGGACACGAGCAGTACTTC
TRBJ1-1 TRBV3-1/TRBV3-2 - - CASSHTGLMNTEAFF TGTGCCAGCAGCCACACGGGGCTCATGAACACTGAAGCTTTCTTT
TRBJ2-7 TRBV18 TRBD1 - CASSPNSGTGFEQYF TGTGCCAGCTCACCAAACTCCGGGACAGGGTTCGAGCAGTACTTC
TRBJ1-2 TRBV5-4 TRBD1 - CASRPDRANYGYTF TGTGCCAGCAGACCGGACAGGGCTAACTATGGCTACACCTTC
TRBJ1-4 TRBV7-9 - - CASSLGGPGDEKLFF TGTGCCAGCAGCTTAGGTGGCCCTGGGGATGAAAAACTGTTTTTT
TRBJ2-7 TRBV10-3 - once CAIRSPGGPRQYF TGTGCCATCAGATCCCCGGGGGGCCCACGGCAGTACTTC
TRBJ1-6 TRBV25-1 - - CASRRNSNSPLHF TGTGCCAGCAGACGGAACAGTAATTCACCCCTCCACTTT
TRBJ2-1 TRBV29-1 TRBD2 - CSVGGGTSLFAQFF TGCAGCGTTGGAGGGGGGACTAGCTTGTTTGCGCAGTTCTTC
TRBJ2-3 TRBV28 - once CASSFYQGRRKLHTQYF TGTGCCAGCAGTTTTTACCAGGGACGGAGGAAATTGCATACGCAGTATTTT
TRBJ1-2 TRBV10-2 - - CASSDPSGNYGYTF TGCGCCAGCAGTGATCCTTCGGGCAACTATGGCTACACCTTC
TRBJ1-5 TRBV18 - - CASSPNGAVNQPQHF TGTGCCAGCTCACCAAACGGAGCAGTCAATCAGCCCCAGCATTTT
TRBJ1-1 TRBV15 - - CATSRDVNSIMNTEAFF TGTGCCACCAGCAGAGATGTTAACAGTATTATGAACACTGAAGCTTTCTTT
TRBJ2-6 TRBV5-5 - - CASSPMAGANVLTF TGTGCCAGCAGTCCGATGGCTGGGGCCAACGTCCTGACTTTC
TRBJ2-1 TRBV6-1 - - CASSETWGGRNEQFF TGTGCCAGCAGTGAAACGTGGGGGGGCCGCAATGAGCAGTTCTTC
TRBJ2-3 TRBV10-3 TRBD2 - CAIRSSGDSGGRADTQYF TGTGCCATCAGATCTTCGGGAGATAGCGGGGGGAGGGCAGATACGCAGTATTTT
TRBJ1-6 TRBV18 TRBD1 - CASSGTGLLHF TGTGCCAGCTCCGGGACAGGGTTACTCCACTTT
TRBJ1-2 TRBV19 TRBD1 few CASSTTGIYGYTF TGTGCCAGTAGTACGACAGGGATCTATGGCTACACCTTC
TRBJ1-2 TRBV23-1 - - CASSPKITRGINYGYTF TGCGCCAGCAGTCCCAAAATAACCAGGGGAATTAACTATGGCTACACCTTC
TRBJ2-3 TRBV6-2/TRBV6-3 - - CASSYPPVADTQYF TGTGCCAGCAGTTACCCACCCGTGGCAGATACGCAGTATTTT
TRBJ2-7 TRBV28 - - CASSLVGYEQYF TGTGCCAGCAGTTTGGTTGGCTACGAGCAGTACTTC
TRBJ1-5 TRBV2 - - CASGPSNQPQHF TGTGCCAGTGGACCCAGCAATCAGCCCCAGCATTTT
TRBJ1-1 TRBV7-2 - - CASSLVTEAFF TGTGCCAGCAGCTTAGTCACTGAAGCTTTCTTT
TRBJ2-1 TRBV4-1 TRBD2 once CASSPLERGNNEQFF TGCGCCAGCAGCCCCCTGGAGCGGGGGAACAATGAGCAGTTCTTC
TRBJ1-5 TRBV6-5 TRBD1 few CASSSGTGMGQPQHF TGTGCCAGCAGCTCCGGGACAGGCATGGGTCAGCCCCAGCATTTT